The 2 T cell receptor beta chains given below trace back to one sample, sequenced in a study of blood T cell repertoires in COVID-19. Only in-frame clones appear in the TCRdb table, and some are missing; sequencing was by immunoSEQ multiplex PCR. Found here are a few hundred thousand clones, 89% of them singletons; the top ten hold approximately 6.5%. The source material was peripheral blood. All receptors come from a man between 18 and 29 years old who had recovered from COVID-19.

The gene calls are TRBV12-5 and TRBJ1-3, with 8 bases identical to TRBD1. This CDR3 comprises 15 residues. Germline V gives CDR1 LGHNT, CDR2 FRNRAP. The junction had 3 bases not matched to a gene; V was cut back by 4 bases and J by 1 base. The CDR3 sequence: CASGWQGASGNTIYF. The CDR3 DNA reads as TGTGCTAGTGGTTGGCAGGGGGCATCTGGAAACACCATATATTTT.

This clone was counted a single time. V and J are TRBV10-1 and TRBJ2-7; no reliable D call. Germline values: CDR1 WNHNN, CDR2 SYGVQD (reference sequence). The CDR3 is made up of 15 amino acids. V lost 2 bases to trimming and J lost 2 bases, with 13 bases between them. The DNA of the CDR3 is TGCGCCAGCAGTGAGAGGCTAGTGAACCCCTACGAGCAGTACTTC. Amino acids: CASSERLVNPYEQYF.